This is a list of T cell receptor beta chains from one sample in a study of blood T cell repertoires in COVID-19. The protocol was immunoSEQ multiplex PCR, while the TCRdb copy is restricted to in-frame clones and leaves out a portion. Among a few hundred thousand clones listed, around 89% were seen once. Sequencing was done on a sample of PBMCs or T cells enriched from blood (not recorded which). Receptors originate from a man in his forties or fifties who had recovered from COVID-19. The CDR3 runs from the conserved cysteine through the conserved F or W. D genes are given only for firm matches. The size entry is marked missing in some rows and otherwise reads once, few, many or a size class.

size	V	J	D	length	CDR3	DNA
NA	TRBV28	TRBJ2-1	TRBD2	17	CASSSRLAGGVYNEQFF	TGTGCCAGCAGTAGCAGACTAGCGGGAGGGGTCTACAATGAGCAGTTCTTC
once	TRBV4-3	TRBJ2-3	TRBD2	17	CASSQAGTSGSFDTQYF	TGCGCCAGCAGCCAAGCGGGAACTAGCGGGAGCTTCGATACGCAGTATTTT
once	TRBV19	TRBJ1-5	TRBD1	17	CASSIDGQGADNQPQHF	TGTGCCAGTAGTATAGATGGCCAGGGGGCTGACAATCAGCCCCAGCATTTT
NA	TRBV19	TRBJ2-1	NA	12	CASSNRGNEQFF	TGTGCCAGTAGTAATAGGGGAAATGAGCAGTTCTTC
NA	TRBV13	TRBJ2-7	NA	18	CASSLGYDRTAKAYEQYF	TGTGCCAGCAGCTTAGGATACGACCGGACAGCGAAGGCCTACGAGCAGTACTTC
NA	TRBV2	TRBJ1-3	NA	14	CARTGTSSGNTIYF	TGTGCCAGGACCGGGACTTCCTCTGGAAACACCATATATTTT
NA	TRBV5-1	TRBJ2-5	TRBD2	14	CASSLSGGMETQYF	TGCGCCAGCAGCTTGTCGGGAGGGATGGAGACCCAGTACTTC
NA	TRBV28	TRBJ1-2	NA	16	CATLIPRTETNYGYTF	TGTGCCACCCTCATCCCCAGGACAGAAACTAACTATGGCTACACCTTC
NA	TRBV2	TRBJ2-7	TRBD1	13	CASRRDRGDEQYF	TGTGCCAGCCGTCGGGACAGGGGTGACGAGCAGTACTTC
NA	TRBV5-1	TRBJ2-5	NA	14	CASSLYSGQETQYF	TGCGCCAGCAGCTTGTATAGCGGCCAAGAGACCCAGTACTTC
NA	TRBV28	TRBJ2-2	TRBD2	14	CASIRDYLTGELFF	TGTGCCAGCATCCGGGACTACCTAACCGGGGAGCTGTTTTTT
NA	TRBV9	TRBJ1-4	TRBD1	14	CASSAGGLNEKLFF	TGTGCCAGCAGCGCAGGGGGCCTTAATGAAAAACTGTTTTTT
once	TRBV27	TRBJ2-7	TRBD1	18	CASSGRLRQGKLSYEQYF	TGTGCCAGCAGTGGTCGGCTTCGACAGGGTAAACTCTCCTACGAGCAGTACTTC
NA	TRBV5-6	TRBJ2-3	TRBD2	16	CASIDSKRESTDTQYF	TGTGCCAGCATCGATTCTAAGCGGGAGAGCACAGATACGCAGTATTTT
NA	TRBV4-3	TRBJ2-2	TRBD2	17	CASSQEPRGANTGELFF	TGCGCCAGCAGCCAAGAGCCACGGGGGGCGAACACCGGGGAGCTGTTTTTT
NA	TRBV9	TRBJ2-2	NA	15	CASSVISGTPGELFF	TGTGCCAGCAGCGTAATTTCCGGGACACCCGGGGAGCTGTTTTTT
NA	TRBV11-2	TRBJ1-6	NA	15	CASSFGQTYNSPLHF	TGTGCCAGCAGCTTCGGACAGACCTATAATTCACCCCTCCACTTT
NA	TRBV11-2	TRBJ1-2	NA	16	CASSLDRSGAGYGYTF	TGTGCCAGCAGCCTTGACCGTTCAGGGGCTGGTTATGGCTACACCTTC